Shown below are 17 T cell receptor beta chains from a single sample sequenced in a study of CD8 T cells in ankylosing spondylitis. Each CDR3 protein is one row after TCRdb ran MiXCR on the 5' RACE reads. The sample has around 75,000 distinct CDR3 sequences, about 5.7% seen once. Material for sequencing was blood, either unsorted or a sorted T cell fraction (not recorded which). These receptor sequences come from a male donor with ankylosing spondylitis or in good health (not recorded which).

This clonotype was observed many times. CDR3 DNA sequence: TGCAGTGCCCCATTCGGGAGCTACGAGCAGTACTTC. This translates into CSAPFGSYEQYF. This chain connects TRBV20-1 to TRBJ2-7; tentatively, D is TRBD2 (6 bases). Per germline, CDR1 DFQATT and CDR2 SNEGSKA (reference sequence). V shed 6 bases and J shed 3 bases, with 12 bases lying between them. The CDR3 has 12 amino acids.

The chain combines TRBV11-2 with TRBJ2-3; TRBD2 matches 9 bases. Germline V gene sequence: CDR1 SGHAT, CDR2 FQNNGV. Losses at the gene ends were 3 bases for V and 3 bases for J; bases not matched to a gene: 4. This CDR3 is 15 amino acids long. The CDR3 nucleotides are TGTGCCAGCAGCTTGGCGGGGGGGCCAACAGATACGCAGTATTTT. The encoded protein is CASSLAGGPTDTQYF.

This clonotype was detected ten times or more. The J gene is TRBJ2-7, the V gene TRBV20-1; D perhaps matches TRBD2 (6 bases). V shed 2 bases and J shed 7 bases, with 18 bases lying between them. The CDR3 is 14 amino acids. Germline V CDR1 and CDR2: DFQATT, SNEGSKA (reference sequence). CDR3 amino acids: CSARPGTGALEQYF. The CDR3 nucleotides read TGCAGTGCTAGACCCGGGACTGGGGCTTTGGAGCAGTACTTC.

This clonotype was counted many times. The chain couples TRBV4-1 to TRBJ2-3, with D unclear. The CDR3 extends over 13 amino acids. Germline values: CDR1 MGHRA, CDR2 YSYEKL. Trimming took 0 bases from V and 0 from J, leaving 1 base between them. This CDR3 reads CASSQESTDTQYF. In DNA form, the CDR3 reads TGCGCCAGCAGCCAAGAAAGCACAGATACGCAGTATTTT.

This clonotype was counted at least ten times. The CDR3 here is CASSLGTGPSNQPQHF. DNA for the CDR3: TGCGCCAGCAGCTTGGGAACGGGACCTAGCAATCAGCCCCAGCATTTT. J is TRBJ1-5 and V is TRBV5-1; D may be TRBD1 (5 bases). Germline CDR1 reads SGHRS; CDR2 reads YFSETQ. The CDR3 loop spans 16 amino acids. V shed 0 bases and J shed 0 bases, with 10 bases lying between them.

Many counts were recorded for this clonotype. This sequence joins TRBV5-1 and TRBJ2-1; 7 bases align to TRBD1. Germline values: CDR1 SGHRS, CDR2 YFSETQ. CDR3 length: 14 amino acids. Trimming cost V 7 bases and J 5 bases; bases outside gene matches: 9. In nucleotides, the CDR3 is TGCGCCAGCTTCCCCCAGGACAGGAACAATGAGCAGTTCTTC. Amino acids: CASFPQDRNNEQFF.

This clonotype came up many times. The chain uses TRBV11-1 and TRBJ2-7; 15 bases fit TRBD2. The length of the CDR3 is 17 residues. Germline V gives CDR1 SGHAT, CDR2 FQDESV (reference sequence). The V and J ends lost 5 bases and 2 bases, in that order; junction bases with no gene match: 7. Here the CDR3 reads CASSLGLAGGQAYEQYF. The DNA for the CDR3 is TGTGCCAGCAGCCTGGGACTAGCGGGGGGACAAGCCTACGAGCAGTACTTC.

This clonotype was recorded at least ten times. The chain links TRBV24-1 to TRBJ2-1; TRBD2 matches 11 bases. V shed 4 bases and J 9 bases; nucleotides not matched to a gene: 10. CDR3 length: 16 residues. Germline CDR1 and CDR2: KGHDR and SFDVKD. The CDR3 DNA reads as TGTGCCACCAGTGACCCAATAGCGGGGGGGCGATCTGAGCAGTTCTTC. Translating it yields CATSDPIAGGRSEQFF.

This clonotype was detected ten times or more. V is TRBV2 and J is TRBJ2-5, with 12 nucleotides matching TRBD2. The CDR3 spans 14 residues. Germline CDR1 SNHLY, CDR2 FYNNEI. Unmatched junction bases numbered 3, after V lost 7 bases and J lost 3 bases. CDR3 nucleotides: TGTGCCAGCAAACTAGCGGGGGGTGAAGAGACCCAGTACTTC. Translating gives CASKLAGGEETQYF.

This clonotype was observed many times. The chain recombines TRBV5-1 with TRBJ2-4, with TRBD2 as a possible D gene (6 bases). The length of the CDR3 is 16 residues. The germline V gene encodes CDR1 SGHRS and CDR2 YFSETQ. The germline V and J ends were trimmed by 0 bases and 1 base, with 11 bases remaining between them. This CDR3 is CASSLEGGGAKNIQYF. The CDR3 DNA reads TGCGCCAGCAGCTTGGAAGGCGGAGGGGCCAAAAACATTCAGTACTTC.

This clonotype was seen repeatedly, ten times or more. The chain has TRBV10-3 and TRBJ1-2; the D is unclear. Per germline, CDR1 ENHRY and CDR2 SYGVKD. This CDR3 region has 14 residues. Trimming stripped 6 bases from V and 4 bases from J, with 15 bases between. The CDR3: CAISLSGQTYGYTF. The CDR3 DNA reads as TGTGCCATCAGCCTGAGCGGGCAGACCTATGGCTACACCTTC.

This clonotype was seen many times. This chain links TRBV20-1 with TRBJ2-2; no clear D gene. CDR1 is DFQATT, CDR2 SNEGSKA, per germline (reference sequence). V lost 6 bases, J lost 3 bases, and 8 bases lay in between. This CDR3 has 12 residues. DNA of the CDR3: TGCAGTGCCCGTGAGGACACCGGGGAGCTGTTTTTT. It encodes CSAREDTGELFF.

This clonotype has a count of ten or more. Germline and junction disagree at one end, which may indicate a read error. This chain joins TRBV20-1 and TRBJ2-3, with TRBD2 identical over 12 bases. The germline V gene encodes CDR1 DFQATT and CDR2 SNEGSKA (reference sequence). The length of the CDR3 is 16 residues. The CDR3 protein is CCARGMTSGGTDTQYF. CDR3 nucleotides: TGCTGTGCTAGAGGGATGACTAGCGGGGGAACAGATACGCAGTATTTT.

This clonotype was counted only a few times. V gene TRBV7-2 combines with J gene TRBJ2-7, with 10 bases that match TRBD2. The CDR3 has 15 residues. J was trimmed by 2 bases and V by 5 bases; bases with no gene match: 6. CDR1 SGHTA and CDR2 FQGNSA come from the germline V gene. CDR3 residues: CASSETSGVTYEQYF. The CDR3 nucleotides are TGTGCCAGCAGCGAAACTAGCGGGGTAACCTACGAGCAGTACTTC.

This clonotype was picked up many times. This chain links TRBV12-3 or TRBV12-4 with TRBJ2-1, with a tentative D call TRBD2 (6 bases). The CDR3 consists of 14 residues. The V end lost 10 bases, the J end lost 5 bases, and 18 bases lay between the germline ends. Here the CDR3 DNA reads TGTGCCATCTCCTCCACCTCGGGGGACAATGAGCAGTTCTTC. This gives the protein CAISSTSGDNEQFF.

This clonotype was found many times. The V and J genes are TRBV20-1 and TRBJ2-1; the match to TRBD2 covers 9 bases. The germline V gene encodes CDR1 DFQATT and CDR2 SNEGSKA (reference sequence). The CDR3 contains 15 residues. The trim removed 4 bases at V and 6 bases at J, leaving 10 bases unmatched. The CDR3 DNA reads as TGCAGTGCTAACGGACTAGCGTTCCCGAGCAATGAGCAGTTCTTC. This sequence encodes CSANGLAFPSNEQFF.

The chain recombines TRBV20-1 with TRBJ2-7, with a weak D call TRBD1 (5 bases). The germline V and J ends were trimmed by 3 bases and 6 bases, with 15 bases remaining between them. Germline loops: CDR1 DFQATT, CDR2 SNEGSKA (reference sequence). CDR3 size: 13 residues. The CDR3 region has the DNA TGCAGTGCTAGCCTTGACAGTCTCGGCGAGCAGTACTTC. Translating it yields CSASLDSLGEQYF.